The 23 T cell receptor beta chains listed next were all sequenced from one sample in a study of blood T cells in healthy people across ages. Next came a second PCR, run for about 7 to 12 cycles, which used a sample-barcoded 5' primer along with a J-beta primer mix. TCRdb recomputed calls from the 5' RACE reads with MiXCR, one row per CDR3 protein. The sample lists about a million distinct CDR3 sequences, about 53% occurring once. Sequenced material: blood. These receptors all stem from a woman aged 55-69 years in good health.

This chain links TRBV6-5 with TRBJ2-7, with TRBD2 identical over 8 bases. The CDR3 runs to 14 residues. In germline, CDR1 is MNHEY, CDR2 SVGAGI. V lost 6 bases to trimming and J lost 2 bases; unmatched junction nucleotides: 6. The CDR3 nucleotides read TGTGCCAGCAGGAGGGCAGCGGGGGCCTACGAGCAGTACTTC. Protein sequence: CASRRAAGAYEQYF.

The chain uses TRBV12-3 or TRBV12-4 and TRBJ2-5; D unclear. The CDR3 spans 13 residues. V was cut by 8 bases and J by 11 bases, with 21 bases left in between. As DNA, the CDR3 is TGTGCCAGCTGTAATCTGGATACGGGTGCGCAGTACTTC. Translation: CASCNLDTGAQYF.

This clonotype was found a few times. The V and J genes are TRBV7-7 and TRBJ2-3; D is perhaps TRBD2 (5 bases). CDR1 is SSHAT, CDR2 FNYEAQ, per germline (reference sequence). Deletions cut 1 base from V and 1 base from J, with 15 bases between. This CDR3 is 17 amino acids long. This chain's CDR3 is CASSLGSPLEGTDTQYF. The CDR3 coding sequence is TGTGCCAGCAGCTTAGGGTCCCCTTTGGAGGGCACAGATACGCAGTATTTT.

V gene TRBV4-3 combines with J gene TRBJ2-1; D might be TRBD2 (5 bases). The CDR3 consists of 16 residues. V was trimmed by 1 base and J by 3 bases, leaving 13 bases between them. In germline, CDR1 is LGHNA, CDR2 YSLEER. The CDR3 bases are TGCGCCAGCAGCCAAGCCCTCCCCAGCGGCTACAATGAGCAGTTCTTC. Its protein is CASSQALPSGYNEQFF.

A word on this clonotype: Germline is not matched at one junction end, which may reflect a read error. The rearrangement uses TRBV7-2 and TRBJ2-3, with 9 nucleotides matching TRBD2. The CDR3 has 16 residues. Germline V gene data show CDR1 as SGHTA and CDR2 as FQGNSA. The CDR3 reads CASSLRASGTTDTRYF. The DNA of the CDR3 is TGTGCCAGCAGCTTAAGGGCTAGCGGGACTACAGATACGCGGTATTTT. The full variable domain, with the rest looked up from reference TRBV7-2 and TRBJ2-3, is GAGVSQSPSNKVTEKGKDVELRCDPISGHTALYWYRQSLGQGLEFLIYFQGNSAPDKSGLPSDRFSAERTGGSVSTLTIQRTQQEDSAVYLCASSLRASGTTDTRYFGPGTRLTVL.

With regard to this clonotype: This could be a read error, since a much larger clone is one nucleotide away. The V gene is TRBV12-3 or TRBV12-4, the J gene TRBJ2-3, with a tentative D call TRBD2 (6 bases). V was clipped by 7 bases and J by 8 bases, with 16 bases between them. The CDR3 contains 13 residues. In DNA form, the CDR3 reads TGTGCCAGCAACCCCTCCCTGGGAGGTACGCAGTATTTT. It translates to CASNPSLGGTQYF.

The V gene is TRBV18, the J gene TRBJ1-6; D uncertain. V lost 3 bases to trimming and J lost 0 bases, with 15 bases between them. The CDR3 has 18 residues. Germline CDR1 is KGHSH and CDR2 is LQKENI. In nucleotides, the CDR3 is TGTGCCAGCTCACCCAGAAACGGTGGAAGCTCCTATAATTCACCCCTCCACTTT. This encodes CASSPRNGGSSYNSPLHF. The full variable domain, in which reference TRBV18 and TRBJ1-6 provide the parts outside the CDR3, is NAGVMQNPRHLVRRRGQEARLRCSPMKGHSHVYWYRQLPEEGLKFMVYLQKENIIDESGMPKERFSAEFPKEGPSILRIQQVVRGDSAAYFCASSPRNGGSSYNSPLHFGNGTRLTVT.

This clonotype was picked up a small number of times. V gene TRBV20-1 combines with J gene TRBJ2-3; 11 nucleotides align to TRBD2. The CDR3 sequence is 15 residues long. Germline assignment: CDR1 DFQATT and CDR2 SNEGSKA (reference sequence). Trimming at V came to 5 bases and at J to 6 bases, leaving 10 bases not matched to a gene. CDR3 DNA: TGCAGTGCTCTACAGACTAGCGGGGTCTCGGATACGCAGTATTTT. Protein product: CSALQTSGVSDTQYF.

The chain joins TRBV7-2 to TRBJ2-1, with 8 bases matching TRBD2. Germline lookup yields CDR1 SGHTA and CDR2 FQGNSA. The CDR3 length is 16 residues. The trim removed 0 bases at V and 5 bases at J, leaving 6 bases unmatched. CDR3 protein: CASSLARTSMNNEQFF. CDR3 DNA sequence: TGTGCCAGCAGCTTAGCCCGGACTAGCATGAACAATGAGCAGTTCTTC.

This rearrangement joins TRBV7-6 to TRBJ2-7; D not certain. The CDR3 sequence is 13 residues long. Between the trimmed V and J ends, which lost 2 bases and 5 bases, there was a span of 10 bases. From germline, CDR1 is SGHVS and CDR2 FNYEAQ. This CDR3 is CASSLTLANEQYF. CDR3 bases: TGTGCCAGCAGCTTAACCTTGGCGAACGAGCAGTACTTC.

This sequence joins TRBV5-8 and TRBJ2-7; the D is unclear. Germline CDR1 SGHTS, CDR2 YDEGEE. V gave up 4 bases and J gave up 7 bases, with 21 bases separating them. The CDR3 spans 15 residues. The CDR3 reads CASSTRPLLYNEQYF. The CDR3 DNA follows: TGTGCCAGCAGCACCCGCCCCCTGCTATACAATGAGCAGTACTTC.

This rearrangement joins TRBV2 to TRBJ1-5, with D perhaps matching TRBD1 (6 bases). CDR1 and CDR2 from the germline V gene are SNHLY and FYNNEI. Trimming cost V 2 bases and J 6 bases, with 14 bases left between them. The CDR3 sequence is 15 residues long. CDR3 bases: TGTGCCAGCAGTGAAAGGGGGTTATCTGGTCAGCCCCAGCATTTT. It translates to CASSERGLSGQPQHF.

CDR3 sequence (DNA): TGTGCCAGCTCACGCCCGGGACAGGGGGCGCGTAGCTATGGCTACACCTTC. This translates into CASSRPGQGARSYGYTF. The V call is TRBV18, the J call TRBJ1-2, with 12 bases lining up with TRBD1. V was clipped by 4 bases and J by 4 bases; unmatched bases: 10. This CDR3 has 17 amino acids. CDR1 KGHSH and CDR2 LQKENI come from the germline V gene.

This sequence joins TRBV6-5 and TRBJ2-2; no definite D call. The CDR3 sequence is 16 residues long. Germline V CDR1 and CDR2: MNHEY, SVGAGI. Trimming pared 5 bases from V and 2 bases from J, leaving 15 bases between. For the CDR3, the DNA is TGTGCCAGCAGTCGAGGTCTCCCGGGCAACACCGGGGAGCTGTTTTTT. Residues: CASSRGLPGNTGELFF.

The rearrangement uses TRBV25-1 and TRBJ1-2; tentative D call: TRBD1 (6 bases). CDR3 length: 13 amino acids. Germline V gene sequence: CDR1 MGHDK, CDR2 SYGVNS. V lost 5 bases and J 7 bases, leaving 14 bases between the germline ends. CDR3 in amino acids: CASSQGFTGGYTF. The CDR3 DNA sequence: TGTGCCAGCAGTCAGGGGTTTACGGGTGGCTACACCTTC.

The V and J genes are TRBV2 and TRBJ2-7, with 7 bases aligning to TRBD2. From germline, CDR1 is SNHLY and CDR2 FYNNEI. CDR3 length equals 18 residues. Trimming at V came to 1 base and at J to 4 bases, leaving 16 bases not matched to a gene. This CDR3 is CASSEGPTLAAGGYEQYF. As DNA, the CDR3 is TGTGCCAGCAGTGAAGGACCAACGCTAGCGGCAGGAGGGTACGAGCAGTACTTC.

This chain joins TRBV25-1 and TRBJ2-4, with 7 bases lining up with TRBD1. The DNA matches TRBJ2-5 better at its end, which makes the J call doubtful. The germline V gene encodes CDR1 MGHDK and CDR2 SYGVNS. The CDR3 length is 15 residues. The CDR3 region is CASSGQGLGQETQYF. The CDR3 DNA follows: TGTGCCAGCAGTGGACAGGGTTTGGGGCAAGAGACCCAGTACTTC.

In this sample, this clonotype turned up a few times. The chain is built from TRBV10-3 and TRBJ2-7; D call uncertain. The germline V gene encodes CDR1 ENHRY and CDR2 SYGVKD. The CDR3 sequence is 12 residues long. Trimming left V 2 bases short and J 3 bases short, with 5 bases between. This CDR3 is CAISEGVYEQYF. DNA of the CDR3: TGTGCCATCAGTGAGGGGGTCTACGAGCAGTACTTC.

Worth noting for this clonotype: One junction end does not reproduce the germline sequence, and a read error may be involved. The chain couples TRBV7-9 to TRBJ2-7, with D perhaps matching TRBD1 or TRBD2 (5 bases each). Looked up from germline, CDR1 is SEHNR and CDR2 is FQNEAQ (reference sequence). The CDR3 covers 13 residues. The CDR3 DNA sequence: TGTTCCAGCAGCTTTCGGGACGCCTACGAGCAGTACTTC. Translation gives CSSSFRDAYEQYF.

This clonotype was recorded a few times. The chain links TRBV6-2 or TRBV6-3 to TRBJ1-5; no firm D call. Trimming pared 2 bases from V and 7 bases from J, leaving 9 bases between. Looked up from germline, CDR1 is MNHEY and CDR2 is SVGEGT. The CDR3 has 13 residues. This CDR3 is CASSYTAGQPQHF. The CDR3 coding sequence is TGTGCCAGCAGTTACACGGCAGGCCAGCCCCAGCATTTT.

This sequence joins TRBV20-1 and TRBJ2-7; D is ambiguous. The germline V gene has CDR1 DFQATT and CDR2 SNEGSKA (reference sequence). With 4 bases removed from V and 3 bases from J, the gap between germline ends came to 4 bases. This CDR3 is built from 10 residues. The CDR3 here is CSANIYEQYF. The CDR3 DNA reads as TGCAGTGCTAATATCTACGAGCAGTACTTC.

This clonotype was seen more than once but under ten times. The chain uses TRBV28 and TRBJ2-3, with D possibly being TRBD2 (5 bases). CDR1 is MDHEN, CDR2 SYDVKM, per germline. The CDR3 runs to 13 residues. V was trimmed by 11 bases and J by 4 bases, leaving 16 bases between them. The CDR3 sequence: CAPALEGADTQYF. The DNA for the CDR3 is TGTGCCCCTGCCCTCGAGGGTGCAGATACGCAGTATTTT.

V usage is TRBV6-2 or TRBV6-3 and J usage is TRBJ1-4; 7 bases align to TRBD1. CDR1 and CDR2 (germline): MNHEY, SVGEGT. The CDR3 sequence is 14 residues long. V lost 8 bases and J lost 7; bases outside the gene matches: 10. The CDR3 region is CASHLRTGPEKLFF. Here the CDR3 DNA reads TGTGCCAGCCACCTAAGGACAGGCCCTGAAAAACTGTTTTTT.